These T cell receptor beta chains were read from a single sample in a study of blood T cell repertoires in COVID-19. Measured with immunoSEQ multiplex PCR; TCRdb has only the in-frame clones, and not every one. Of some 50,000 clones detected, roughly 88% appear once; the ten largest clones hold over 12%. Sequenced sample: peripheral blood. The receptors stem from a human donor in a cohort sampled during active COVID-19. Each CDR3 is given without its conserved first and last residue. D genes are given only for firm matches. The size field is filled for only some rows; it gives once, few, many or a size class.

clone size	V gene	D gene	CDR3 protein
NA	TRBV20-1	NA	SASVYSEQY
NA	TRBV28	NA	ASWGVNYGYT
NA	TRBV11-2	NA	ASSLGLRSEQY
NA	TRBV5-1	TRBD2	ASSLGQGGGEQY
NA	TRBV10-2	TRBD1	ASGDRDNSPLH
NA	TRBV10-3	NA	AITGTGANVLT
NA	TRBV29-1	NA	SVEGHLRNEQF
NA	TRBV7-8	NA	ASTGRVSYEQY
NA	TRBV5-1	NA	ASSTLGGGQDEKLF
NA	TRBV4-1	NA	ASSQEADSPLH
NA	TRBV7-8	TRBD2	ASSRGLAENNEQF
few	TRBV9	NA	ASSKYRDRETQY
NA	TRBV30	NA	AWSVAGAAVSQPQH
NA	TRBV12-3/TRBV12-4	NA	ASTFSNQPQH
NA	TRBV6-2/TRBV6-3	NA	ASSYVRGVYGYT
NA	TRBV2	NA	ASSDELNTEAF
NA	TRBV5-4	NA	ASSLETATGELF
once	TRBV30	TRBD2	ACSGGASDTQY
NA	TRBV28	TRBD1	ASSLRGQNGYT
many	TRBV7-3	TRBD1	ASSSPDQTGDDNQPQH
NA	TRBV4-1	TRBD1	ASSFAGTGTF
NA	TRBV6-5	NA	ASTPGESTGELF
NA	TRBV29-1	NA	SVSRSRAGGISYNEQF
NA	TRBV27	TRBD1	ASSTRDRITGEQF
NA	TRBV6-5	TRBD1	ASSPGTGGRSPLH
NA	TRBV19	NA	ASKESGELF
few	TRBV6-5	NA	ASRSFPGDAYEQY
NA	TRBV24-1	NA	ATAGPNTDTQY
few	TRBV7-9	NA	ASSPELGGNSPLH
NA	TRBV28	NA	ASSRRAGATNYGYT
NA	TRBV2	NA	ASSFHYEQY
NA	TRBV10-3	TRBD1	AISGQGSNNEQY
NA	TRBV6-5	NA	ASSYSRDTYEKLF
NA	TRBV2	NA	ASSYYPYEQY
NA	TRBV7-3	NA	ASSPGTRGAAETQY
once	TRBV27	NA	ASRGAGANVLT
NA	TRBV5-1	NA	ASSSQGYEQY
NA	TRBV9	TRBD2	ASSPRGLAGGGGRDTQY
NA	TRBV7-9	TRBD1	ASSFRDSRNYGYT
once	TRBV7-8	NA	ASSPDRTSNQPQH
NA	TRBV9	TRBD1	ASSLRTGQETQY
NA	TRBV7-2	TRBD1	ASSPRDRGLEQY
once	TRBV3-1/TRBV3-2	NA	ASSQDPTGRPEKLF
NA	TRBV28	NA	AILGGQREETQY
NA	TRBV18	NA	ASSRSNSGANVLT
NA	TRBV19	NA	ASSIFGAARYEQY
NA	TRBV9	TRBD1	ASSATGTGGIGYT
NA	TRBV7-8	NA	ASSQRTDQETQY
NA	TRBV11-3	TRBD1	ASSLGQGSRHEQF
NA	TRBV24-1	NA	ATSGGTSQETQY
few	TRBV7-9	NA	ASSPVGSSYNEQF
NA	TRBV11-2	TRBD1	ASSLGQMETQY
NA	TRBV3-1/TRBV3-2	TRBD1	ASSLHFSRQGGSEAF
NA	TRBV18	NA	ASSRGKLTGIFSYEQY
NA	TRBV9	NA	ASSVGSTYEQY
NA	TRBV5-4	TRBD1	ASSLVQGQAF
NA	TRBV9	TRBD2	ASSQPSGTSGGSSYNEQF
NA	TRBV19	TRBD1	ASSMDRVDTDTQY
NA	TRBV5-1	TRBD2	ASSLAGGPPDTQY
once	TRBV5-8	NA	ASTDLFQPQH